The present T cell receptor beta chain was sequenced within a study of shared clonotypes between healthy human individuals. Sequencing used immunoSEQ multiplex PCR; TCRdb keeps in-frame clones, though not all of them. The repertoire includes 2 million to 3 million clones, approximately 92% of them detected once, and around 0.14% sits in the top ten. Sequenced: naive CD4+ T cells sorted from blood. The subset: CD45RA+ positively selected. The TCR was taken from a young man in good health.

The CDR3 nucleotides are TGCGCCAGCAGCCAAGAAGGGGGGGGAATCCGTGAAGCTTTCTTT. Protein sequence: CASSQEGGGIREAFF. V gene TRBV4-1 combines with J gene TRBJ1-1; possible D gene TRBD1, 6 bases. The CDR3 spans 15 residues. Trimming shortened V by 0 bases and J by 7 bases, and 15 bases separated the two germline ends. Germline V gene lookup returns CDR1 MGHRA and CDR2 YSYEKL.